Below, 18 T cell receptor beta chains from the same sample are listed, as sequenced in a study of control samples from healthy donors and cancer patients. Measured with immunoSEQ multiplex PCR; TCRdb has only the in-frame clones, and not every one. This repertoire shows approximately 44,000 clones, 70% found once; its top ten account for more than 15%. Sequenced input: formalin-fixed, paraffin-embedded tissue. All receptors derive from a male donor with melanoma.

The chain carries TRBV7-3 and TRBJ2-7, with D uncertain. This CDR3 has 14 residues. Germline V gene sequence: CDR1 SGHTA, CDR2 FQGTGA. V gave up 2 bases and J gave up 3 bases, with 11 bases separating them. The CDR3 nucleotides read TGTGCCAGCAGCTTATATGGGCCTAACTACGAGCAGTACTTC. Amino acids: CASSLYGPNYEQYF. Full variable domain (rest looked up from reference TRBV7-3 and TRBJ2-7): GAGVSQTPSNKVTEKGKYVELRCDPISGHTALYWYRQSLGQGPEFLIYFQGTGAADDSGLPNDRFFAVRPEGSVSTLKIQRTERGDSAVYLCASSLYGPNYEQYFGPGTRLTVT.

V gene TRBV6-6 combines with J gene TRBJ2-1, with 8 bases that match TRBD2. The CDR3 covers 13 residues. From germline, CDR1 is MNHNY and CDR2 SVGAGI (reference sequence). Trimming took 4 bases from V and 11 from J; bases not matched to a gene: 7. CDR3 nucleotide sequence: TGTGCCAGCAGTTCCAAGCGGGAGATGAAGCAGTTCTTC. Translated, it gives CASSSKREMKQFF.

This sequence joins TRBV3-1 (or the pseudogene TRBV3-2) and TRBJ2-3, with D possibly matching TRBD2 (6 bases). Trimming pared 7 bases from V and 5 bases from J, leaving 16 bases between. Germline lookup yields CDR1 LGHDT and CDR2 YNNKEL (reference sequence). The CDR3 extends over 14 amino acids. The CDR3 sequence is CASTTQGAGDTQYF. The CDR3 DNA is TGTGCCAGCACCACTCAAGGAGCGGGAGATACGCAGTATTTT.

The V and J genes are TRBV5-1 and TRBJ1-2, with 9 bases matching TRBD1. Germline loops: CDR1 SGHRS, CDR2 YFSETQ. The CDR3 covers 13 residues. The trim removed 5 bases at V and 3 bases at J, leaving 2 bases unmatched. CDR3 bases: TGCGCCAGCAGAGGACAGGGGTACTATGGCTACACCTTC. Translated, it gives CASRGQGYYGYTF.

A note on this clone: Other DNA sequences of this sample code for an identical CDR3. The chain combines TRBV11-3 with TRBJ2-2; D call uncertain. CDR3 length equals 15 residues. Germline CDR1 and CDR2: SGHNT and YENEEA. Deletions cut 5 bases from V and 4 bases from J, with 14 bases between. Written as DNA, the CDR3 is TGTGCCAGCAGCCCCCCTCCTGATGCCACCGGGGAGCTGTTTTTT. It codes for CASSPPPDATGELFF.

The chain combines TRBV11-2 with TRBJ2-3; 11 positions agree with TRBD2. Germline V gives CDR1 SGHAT, CDR2 FQNNGV. Trimming took 1 base from V and 4 from J; bases not matched to a gene: 4. This CDR3 spans 16 amino acids. This CDR3 is CASSLVAGGGPDTQYF. In DNA form, the CDR3 reads TGTGCCAGCAGCTTAGTAGCGGGAGGGGGACCAGATACGCAGTATTTT.

On this clone: The junction shows a germline mismatch at one end, possibly a read error. The rearrangement joins TRBV9 to TRBJ2-3, with a possible D match to TRBD2 (6 bases). CDR1 is SGDLS and CDR2 is YYNGEE in the germline V gene. The CDR3 runs 15 residues. The CDR3 loop is CASSSWGVGTDTQYF. For the CDR3, the DNA is TGTGCCAGCAGCTCCTGGGGGGTCGGCACAGACACGCAGTATTTT.

J is TRBJ1-2 and V is TRBV4-2; TRBD1 agrees at 12 bases. The CDR3 spans 15 residues. Germline CDR1 and CDR2: LGHNA and YNFKEQ. Trimming at V came to 5 bases and at J to 7 bases, leaving 8 bases not matched to a gene. CDR3 residues: CASSEPGQGAVGYTF. The CDR3 region has the DNA TGTGCCAGCAGCGAACCGGGACAGGGGGCGGTTGGCTACACCTTC.

In its sample, this clone was seen a few times. This rearrangement joins TRBV6-6 to TRBJ2-7, with TRBD1 identical over 9 bases. Trimming took 0 bases from V and 4 from J; bases not matched to a gene: 7. Germline V gene data show CDR1 as MNHNY and CDR2 as SVGAGI (reference sequence). The CDR3 runs to 16 residues. CDR3 sequence: CASSYSGTGGYYEQYF. CDR3 in DNA: TGTGCCAGCAGTTACTCCGGAACAGGGGGCTATTACGAGCAGTACTTC.

V usage is TRBV18 and J usage is TRBJ1-5; the D gene is possibly TRBD1 (5 bases). Germline V lookup: CDR1 KGHSH, CDR2 LQKENI. Deletions cut 3 bases from V and 5 bases from J, with 8 bases between. This CDR3 is 13 amino acids long. The CDR3 loop reads CASSPGGDQPQHF. Here the CDR3 DNA reads TGTGCCAGCTCACCGGGGGGGGATCAGCCCCAGCATTTT.

V usage is TRBV19 and J usage is TRBJ2-5, with TRBD2 identical over 12 bases. Germline CDR1 LNHDA, CDR2 SQIVND (reference sequence). With V trimmed by 6 bases and J by 4 bases, 6 bases remained unmatched. CDR3 size: 15 residues. The DNA for the CDR3 is TGTGCCAGTAGACGTAAGGGACTAGCGGGAGAGACCCAGTACTTC. It is translated as CASRRKGLAGETQYF.

Points on this clone: The sample has other DNA sequences that encode this CDR3 too. This chain's CDR3 is CASSLEGGRGQPQHF. DNA of the CDR3: TGCGCCAGCAGCTTGGAGGGGGGGCGAGGCCAGCCCCAGCATTTT. The chain joins TRBV5-1 to TRBJ1-5, with D maybe TRBD1 (6 bases). Trimming took 0 bases from V and 7 from J, leaving 14 bases between them. Germline-derived CDR1 and CDR2 are SGHRS and YFSETQ. The CDR3 totals 15 residues.

This clone has just one count. Mismatch with germline at one junction end may stem from a read error. The chain has TRBV7-3 and TRBJ2-3; 8 bases fit TRBD2. The CDR3 spans 14 residues. Germline V CDR1 and CDR2: SGHTA, FQGTGA. This CDR3 is CTSSLSGGRDTQYF. In DNA form, the CDR3 reads TGTACCAGCAGCTTAAGCGGGGGACGAGATACGCAGTATTTT. Looking up the rest from reference TRBV7-3 and TRBJ2-3 gives the full variable domain: GAGVSQTPSNKVTEKGKYVELRCDPISGHTALYWYRQSLGQGPEFLIYFQGTGAADDSGLPNDRFFAVRPEGSVSTLKIQRTERGDSAVYLCTSSLSGGRDTQYFGPGTRLTVL.

V and J are TRBV2 and TRBJ1-5, with 7 bases aligning to TRBD1. The length of the CDR3 is 14 residues. V was pared by 8 bases and J by 0 bases, with 4 bases of the junction left unmatched. Per germline, CDR1 SNHLY and CDR2 FYNNEI. CDR3 region: CASGTDYSNQPQHF. The CDR3 DNA follows: TGTGCCAGCGGGACAGACTATAGCAATCAGCCCCAGCATTTT.

In its sample, this clone was seen a few times. The chain links TRBV6-5 to TRBJ2-7, with D maybe TRBD1 (6 bases). The CDR3 is made up of 14 amino acids. Germline-derived CDR1 and CDR2 are MNHEY and SVGAGI. Trimming removed 6 bases at V and 2 bases at J, with 14 bases between. The CDR3 sequence is CASRADRLAYEQYF. In DNA, the CDR3 is TGTGCCAGCAGGGCCGACAGGCTGGCCTACGAGCAGTACTTC.

The rearrangement uses TRBV28 and TRBJ2-4, with TRBD1 as a possible D gene (5 bases). CDR1 and CDR2 (germline): MDHEN, SYDVKM. This CDR3 region has 14 residues. V was shortened by 8 bases and J by 2 bases, with 13 bases between the two germline ends. CDR3 sequence reads: CASGSRVPKNIQYF. The CDR3 DNA sequence: TGTGCCAGCGGGTCCAGGGTCCCCAAAAACATTCAGTACTTC.

The genes are TRBV30 and TRBJ1-5, with TRBD1 matching 8 bases. The CDR3 spans 18 residues. Germline V gives CDR1 GTSNPN, CDR2 SVGIG (reference sequence). Losses at the gene ends were 1 base for V and 1 base for J; bases not matched to a gene: 12. The CDR3 is CAWSGKPGTGSSNQPQHF. In DNA, the CDR3 is TGTGCCTGGAGTGGAAAGCCCGGGACAGGCTCCAGCAATCAGCCCCAGCATTTT.

The chain carries TRBV14 and TRBJ2-6; no clear D. Deletions cut 4 bases from V and 4 bases from J, with 14 bases between. CDR1 is SGHDN, CDR2 FVKESK, per germline. The CDR3 extends over 16 amino acids. The CDR3 spells CASSLLGPPGANVLTF. Written as DNA, the CDR3 is TGTGCCAGCAGCCTCCTAGGGCCACCCGGGGCCAACGTCCTGACTTTC.